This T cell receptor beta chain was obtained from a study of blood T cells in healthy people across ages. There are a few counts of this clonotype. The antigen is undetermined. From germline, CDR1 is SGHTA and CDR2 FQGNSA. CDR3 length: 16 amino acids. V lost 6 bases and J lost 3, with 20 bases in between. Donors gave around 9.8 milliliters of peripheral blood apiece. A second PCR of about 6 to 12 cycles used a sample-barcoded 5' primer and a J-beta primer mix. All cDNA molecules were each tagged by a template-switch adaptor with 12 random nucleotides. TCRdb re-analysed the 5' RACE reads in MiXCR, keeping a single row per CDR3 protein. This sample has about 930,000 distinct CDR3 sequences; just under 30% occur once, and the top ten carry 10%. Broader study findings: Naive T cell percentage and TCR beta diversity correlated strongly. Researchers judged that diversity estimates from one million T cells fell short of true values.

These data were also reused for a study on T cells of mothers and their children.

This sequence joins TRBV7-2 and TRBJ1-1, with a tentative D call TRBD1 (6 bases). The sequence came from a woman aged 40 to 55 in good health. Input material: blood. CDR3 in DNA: TGTGCCAGCAGGGGGCCGAGATTAGGGGGAGACACTGAAGCTTTCTTT. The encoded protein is CASRGPRLGGDTEAFF.